A selection of T cell receptor beta chains follows, all from one sample in a study. Each CDR3 protein gets one entry after TCRdb re-called the 5' RACE reads with MiXCR. The table includes approximately 37,000 distinct CDR3 sequences, 15% to 20% detected once. The sequencing sample was made of naive CD4+ T cells sorted from a lymph node. These receptors were taken from a female donor with breast cancer. CDR3s include the opening cysteine and the closing phenylalanine or tryptophan. A D gene is named only where the DNA matches it firmly. Not all rows give a size; the values are once, few, many and, for expanded clones, a class.

J gene,V gene,clone size,D gene,CDR3 protein,CDR3 DNA
TRBJ1-2,TRBV5-1,medium-sized,-,CASSLGRHSYGYTF,TGCGCCAGCAGCTTGGGAAGACATTCCTATGGCTACACCTTC
TRBJ2-4,TRBV5-1,-,TRBD2,CASMPSGRNRPNIQYF,TGCGCCAGCATGCCTAGCGGGAGAAATCGTCCCAACATTCAGTACTTC
TRBJ2-1,TRBV9,-,TRBD1,CASSVRQGAGENEQFF,TGTGCCAGCAGCGTACGACAGGGGGCGGGGGAAAATGAGCAGTTCTTC
TRBJ2-3,TRBV5-6,many,-,CASSLDRADTQYF,TGTGCCAGCAGCTTGGACAGGGCAGATACGCAGTATTTT
TRBJ2-5,TRBV12-3/TRBV12-4,many,TRBD2,CASSLSRLAGQYQETQYF,TGTGCCAGCAGTTTAAGTAGACTAGCGGGCCAGTACCAAGAGACCCAGTACTTC
TRBJ1-2,TRBV29-1,many,-,CSVAAGGNGYTF,TGCAGCGTTGCGGCTGGAGGGAACGGCTACACCTTC
TRBJ1-1,TRBV5-1,-,-,CASSLVGRETEAFF,TGCGCCAGCAGCTTGGTGGGCAGAGAGACTGAAGCTTTCTTT
TRBJ1-2,TRBV18,few,-,CASSPTSSNHGYTF,TGTGCCAGCTCACCCACGAGTAGTAACCATGGCTACACCTTC
TRBJ2-3,TRBV7-3,-,-,CASSFQRDTQYF,TGTGCCAGCAGCTTCCAACGAGATACGCAGTATTTT
TRBJ2-1,TRBV12-3/TRBV12-4,-,TRBD1,CASSLRGTGLRNEQFF,TGTGCCAGCAGTTTAAGAGGGACAGGGCTACGCAATGAGCAGTTCTTC
TRBJ2-3,TRBV5-1,few,TRBD2,CASSDRTSGSTDTQYF,TGCGCCAGCAGCGACCGGACTAGCGGGAGTACAGATACGCAGTATTTT
TRBJ2-1,TRBV5-1,many,-,CASSLVGIAATGGEQFF,TGCGCCAGCAGCTTGGTTGGGATAGCGGCCACGGGCGGCGAGCAGTTCTTC
TRBJ1-1,TRBV11-3,once,TRBD1,CACSRDRGDTEAFF,TGTGCCTGCAGCCGGGACAGGGGTGACACTGAAGCTTTCTTT
TRBJ2-1,TRBV20-1,many,-,CSAPTPGSYNEQFF,TGCAGTGCCCCAACCCCAGGCTCCTACAATGAGCAGTTCTTC
TRBJ2-2,TRBV24-1,-,-,CATSDLRDQNTGELFF,TGTGCCACCAGTGATTTAAGGGATCAGAACACCGGGGAGCTGTTTTTT
TRBJ2-2,TRBV7-9,few,TRBD1,CASSFTWAQGVTGELFF,TGTGCCAGCAGCTTCACCTGGGCCCAGGGGGTCACCGGGGAGCTGTTTTTT
TRBJ1-2,TRBV5-1,-,-,CASSLESVNYGYTF,TGCGCCAGCAGCTTGGAGTCGGTCAACTATGGCTACACCTTC
TRBJ2-7,TRBV29-1,many,TRBD1,CSVDGQGPTYEQYF,TGCAGCGTTGATGGACAGGGGCCGACCTACGAGCAGTACTTC
TRBJ1-1,TRBV12-3/TRBV12-4,many,-,CASSRTDSTEAFF,TGTGCCAGCAGTCGGACGGACAGCACTGAAGCTTTCTTT
TRBJ2-7,TRBV7-8,many,TRBD2,CASSPGGGTVLLGQYF,TGTGCCAGCAGCCCCGGGGGGGGGACGGTCCTCTTAGGGCAGTACTTC
TRBJ1-4,TRBV5-1,few,-,CASSPLTATNEKLFF,TGCGCCAGCAGCCCCCTGACGGCAACTAATGAAAAACTGTTTTTT
TRBJ1-6,TRBV12-3/TRBV12-4,-,-,CASSLQFHNSPLHF,TGTGCCAGCAGTCTACAGTTCCATAATTCACCCCTCCACTTT
TRBJ1-1,TRBV7-2,many,TRBD1,CASSLIQGATEAFF,TGTGCCAGCAGCCTAATTCAGGGGGCCACTGAAGCTTTCTTT
TRBJ2-5,TRBV5-1,many,TRBD1,CASSDGQGETQYF,TGCGCCAGCAGCGATGGACAGGGAGAGACCCAGTACTTC
TRBJ1-1,TRBV5-1,medium-sized,-,CASSSGEGRGTEAFF,TGCGCCAGCAGCTCCGGTGAGGGGAGAGGCACTGAAGCTTTCTTT
TRBJ1-5,TRBV6-6,-,-,CASSWGPDHSNQPQHF,TGTGCCAGCAGTTGGGGGCCCGATCATAGCAATCAGCCCCAGCATTTT
TRBJ2-3,TRBV10-3,many,TRBD2,CAISAGLTRSDTQYF,TGTGCCATCAGTGCGGGACTAACCCGTTCAGATACGCAGTATTTT
TRBJ2-3,TRBV4-2,-,-,CASSHAGRRGPDTQYF,TGTGCCAGCAGCCACGCCGGTCGGCGTGGGCCAGATACGCAGTATTTT
TRBJ1-1,TRBV7-3,-,-,CASSLSRNTETFF,TGTGCCAGCAGCTTATCCAGGAACACTGAAACTTTCTTT
TRBJ2-4,TRBV6-2/TRBV6-3,-,-,CASRTSGRYIQYF,TGTGCCAGCAGGACCTCAGGGCGTTACATTCAGTACTTC
TRBJ2-4,TRBV7-9,-,-,CASSLEAAKNIQYF,TGTGCCAGCAGCTTAGAAGCAGCCAAAAACATTCAGTACTTC
TRBJ2-4,TRBV5-1,-,-,CASSLGGIEAKNIQYF,TGCGCCAGCAGCTTGGGGGGGATAGAAGCCAAAAACATTCAGTACTTC
TRBJ2-3,TRBV29-1,many,TRBD1,CSVERGLTDTQYF,TGCAGCGTTGAAAGGGGGCTCACAGATACGCAGTATTTT
TRBJ2-1,TRBV7-2,-,TRBD2,CASSRGGNYNEQFF,TGTGCCAGCAGCCGCGGGGGGAACTACAATGAGCAGTTCTTC
TRBJ1-2,TRBV6-6,many,TRBD1,CASSRPQGAQRAGYTF,TGTGCCAGCAGTCGACCTCAGGGGGCCCAGAGGGCTGGCTACACCTTC
TRBJ2-2,TRBV11-1,-,-,CASSISRVSGELFF,TGTGCCAGCAGCATTAGCAGGGTTTCCGGGGAGCTGTTTTTT
TRBJ2-1,TRBV10-1,few,-,CAMGREQFF,TGCGCCATGGGGAGGGAGCAGTTCTTC
TRBJ2-5,TRBV7-8,-,TRBD2,CAMSVLAGGETQYF,TGTGCGATGTCCGTCCTAGCGGGTGGGGAGACCCAGTACTTC
TRBJ1-1,TRBV5-1,few,-,CASSQNAGTEAFF,TGCGCCAGCAGCCAAAACGCTGGCACTGAAGCTTTCTTT
TRBJ2-1,TRBV20-1,few,TRBD2,CSASTGTSVYNEQFF,TGCAGTGCTAGTACCGGGACTAGTGTTTACAATGAGCAGTTCTTC
TRBJ2-7,TRBV5-1,-,-,CASSLGQQPYEQYF,TGCGCCAGCAGCTTGGGACAGCAACCCTACGAGCAGTACTTC
TRBJ1-5,TRBV7-8,-,TRBD1,CASSPSTGEGQPQHF,TGTGCCAGCAGCCCCTCGACAGGGGAGGGTCAGCCCCAGCATTTT
TRBJ2-7,TRBV7-8,many,-,CASSLDRPPGEQYF,TGTGCCAGCAGCTTAGACAGGCCTCCGGGTGAGCAGTACTTC
TRBJ1-2,TRBV5-6,many,-,CASSFIGQLYGYTF,TGTGCCAGCAGCTTCATAGGGCAGCTCTATGGCTACACCTTC
TRBJ2-1,TRBV9,few,-,CASTRTGWDYNEQFF,TGTGCCAGCACCCGGACGGGTTGGGACTACAATGAGCAGTTCTTC
TRBJ1-4,TRBV12-3/TRBV12-4,-,-,CVSSGTANEKLFF,TGTGTCAGCAGCGGGACTGCAAATGAAAAACTGTTTTTT
TRBJ1-5,TRBV29-1,medium-sized,TRBD1,CSVGEGARQPQHF,TGCAGCGTTGGGGAGGGGGCTCGGCAGCCCCAGCATTTT
TRBJ2-6,TRBV7-2,-,-,CASSYRQYSGANVLTF,TGTGCCAGCAGCTATAGACAATACTCTGGGGCCAACGTCCTGACTTTC
TRBJ2-7,TRBV28,once,-,CASSPRGSYEQYF,TGTGCCAGCAGTCCTAGGGGCTCCTACGAGCAGTACTTC
TRBJ2-7,TRBV13,-,TRBD2,CASSRGRAYEQYF,TGTGCCAGCAGCCGGGGGAGGGCCTACGAGCAGTACTTC
TRBJ2-2,TRBV6-5,-,TRBD2,CASSPPGGRTGELFF,TGTGCCAGCAGCCCCCCGGGGGGTCGGACCGGGGAGCTGTTTTTT
TRBJ1-2,TRBV20-1,-,TRBD1,CSARVTGWDYGYTF,TGCAGTGCTAGGGTGACAGGGTGGGACTATGGCTACACCTTC
TRBJ2-3,TRBV11-3,few,-,CASSLDGNTDTQYF,TGTGCCAGCAGCTTAGATGGGAACACAGATACGCAGTATTTT
TRBJ2-2,TRBV7-9,many,-,CASSVSQYWPGELFF,TGTGCCAGCAGCGTTAGCCAGTACTGGCCCGGGGAGCTGTTTTTT
TRBJ1-1,TRBV7-2,-,-,CASSLSGVGTEAFF,TGTGCCAGCAGCTTATCTGGGGTGGGCACTGAAGCTTTCTTT
TRBJ1-5,TRBV7-9,-,-,CASSLDGNQPQHF,TGTGCCAGCAGCTTAGACGGTAATCAGCCCCAGCATTTT
TRBJ1-1,TRBV9,few,TRBD1,CASSPFRTDRAPKAFF,TGTGCCAGCAGCCCCTTCAGAACGGACAGGGCACCTAAAGCTTTCTTT
TRBJ2-5,TRBV7-2,many,TRBD2,CASSRGTSEETQYF,TGTGCCAGCAGCCGCGGGACTAGCGAAGAGACCCAGTACTTC
TRBJ2-1,TRBV6-5,many,TRBD2,CASSTTSGRSGEQFF,TGTGCCAGCAGTACGACTAGCGGGAGGTCTGGGGAGCAGTTCTTC